This TCR beta chain was captured by sequencing in a study of early T cells in non-severe SARS-CoV-2 infection. This CDR3 is 14 amino acids long. V was trimmed by 6 bases and J by 2 bases, leaving 14 bases between them. Germline CDR1 SGHTA, CDR2 FQGNSA. TCRdb ran MiXCR on the 5' RACE reads and lists one entry per CDR3 protein. The sample carries approximately 56,000 distinct CDR3 sequences, around 10% recorded once. The chain uses TRBV7-2 and TRBJ2-7; D is undetermined. The sequence was obtained from an adult who was a healthcare worker with PCR-confirmed SARS-CoV-2 infection or an uninfected control (not recorded which). The specimen sequenced was whole blood. The CDR3 bases are TGTGCCAGCAGAAAATTGTTTCCCGCCTACGAGCAGTACTTC. It specifies CASRKLFPAYEQYF. The full variable domain, with the rest looked up from reference TRBV7-2 and TRBJ2-7, is GAGVSQSPSNKVTEKGKDVELRCDPISGHTALYWYRQSLGQGLEFLIYFQGNSAPDKSGLPSDRFSAERTGGSVSTLTIQRTQQEDSAVYLCASRKLFPAYEQYFGPGTRLTVT.